What follows are 16 T cell receptor beta chains derived from one specimen sequenced in a study of response to subunit inactivated influenza vaccine. Each CDR3 protein gets one entry after TCRdb re-called the RT-PCR reads with MiXCR. The sample records 300,000 to 350,000 distinct CDR3 sequences, around a fifth being singletons. The sample in question was PBMCs from blood, obtained less than 22 months after vaccination. Receptor source: a man between 50 and 75 years old who received an inactivated influenza vaccine.

A few counts support this clonotype. The V and J genes are TRBV5-1 and TRBJ1-4; D is perhaps TRBD1 (6 bases). Trimming took 4 bases from V and 4 from J, leaving 14 bases between them. Germline assignment: CDR1 SGHRS and CDR2 YFSETQ. CDR3 size: 15 residues. This CDR3 is CASSQMDSLNEKLFF. CDR3 DNA: TGCGCCAGCAGCCAAATGGACAGCCTTAATGAAAAACTGTTTTTT.

This clonotype occurred many times. The J gene is TRBJ1-4, the V gene TRBV6-1; possible D gene TRBD1, 5 bases. V was cut by 3 bases and J by 7 bases, with 18 bases left in between. The CDR3 is made up of 16 amino acids. Per germline, CDR1 MNHNS and CDR2 SASEGT. CDR3 DNA: TGTGCCAGCAGTGACAGAAGACAGCCGAGCGGTGAAAAACTGTTTTTT. It translates to CASSDRRQPSGEKLFF.

This chain uses TRBV29-1 with TRBJ1-1; TRBD1 is a possible D gene (5 bases). The CDR3 is 13 residues long. Germline loops: CDR1 SQVTM, CDR2 ANQGSEA. V lost 1 base, J lost 4 bases, and 10 bases lay in between. Here the CDR3 DNA reads TGCAGCGTTGAAGGCAGGGTTGGCACTGAAGCTTTCTTT. It yields the protein CSVEGRVGTEAFF.

CDR3 sequence (DNA): TGTGCCAGTAGTAGAGGATGGGGCGTTCCAACTAATGAAAAACTGTTTTTT. Translated, it gives CASSRGWGVPTNEKLFF. The rearrangement joins TRBV19 to TRBJ1-4; D is possibly TRBD1 (5 bases). Germline V gene data show CDR1 as LNHDA and CDR2 as SQIVND (reference sequence). The V end was cut by 4 bases, the J end by 0 bases, with 15 bases between. This CDR3 has 17 residues. Full variable domain (rest looked up from reference TRBV19 and TRBJ1-4): DGGITQSPKYLFRKEGQNVTLSCEQNLNHDAMYWYRQDPGQGLRLIYYSQIVNDFQKGDIAEGYSVSREKKESFPLTVTSAQKNPTAFYLCASSRGWGVPTNEKLFFGSGTQLSVL.

This clonotype turned up a few times. CDR3: CASSLTQEDIQYF. In DNA form, the CDR3 reads TGTGCCAGCAGCTTAACGCAGGAGGACATTCAGTACTTC. The gene calls are TRBV7-3 and TRBJ2-4, with a tentative D call TRBD2 (5 bases). Germline V gene lookup returns CDR1 SGHTA and CDR2 FQGTGA. This CDR3 has 13 residues. V lost 0 bases to trimming and J lost 8 bases, with 8 bases between them.

The rearrangement links TRBV28 to TRBJ2-7; tentative D call: TRBD2 (5 bases). Germline CDR1 MDHEN, CDR2 SYDVKM. CDR3 length equals 16 residues. With 2 bases removed from V and 0 bases from J, the gap between germline ends came to 14 bases. The CDR3 reads CASSLPGSRSSYEQYF. CDR3 DNA sequence: TGTGCCAGCAGTTTACCGGGGTCCAGAAGCTCCTACGAGCAGTACTTC. The full variable domain, with the rest looked up from reference TRBV28 and TRBJ2-7, is DVKVTQSSRYLVKRTGEKVFLECVQDMDHENMFWYRQDPGLGLRLIYFSYDVKMKEKGDIPEGYSVSREKKERFSLILESASTNQTSMYLCASSLPGSRSSYEQYFGPGTRLTVT.

This chain joins TRBV9 and TRBJ1-2, with TRBD1 matching over 7 bases. Germline CDR1 reads SGDLS; CDR2 reads YYNGEE. This CDR3 spans 14 amino acids. After removal of 3 bases from V and 8 bases from J, the junction contained 10 bases not matched to a gene. CDR3 nucleotide sequence: TGTGCCAGCAGCGCCGGACAGGCGGTAAACGGCTACACCTTC. It yields the protein CASSAGQAVNGYTF.

The rearrangement joins TRBV20-1 to TRBJ2-1; tentatively, D is TRBD1 (5 bases). The CDR3 has 14 amino acids. The germline V gene encodes CDR1 DFQATT and CDR2 SNEGSKA (reference sequence). The V gene lost 0 bases and the J gene lost 4 bases, with 10 bases spanning the gap. CDR3 loop: CSARDQGDYNEQFF. CDR3 sequence (DNA): TGCAGTGCTAGAGATCAGGGTGATTACAATGAGCAGTTCTTC.

This clonotype was observed a handful of times. This sequence joins TRBV29-1 and TRBJ2-7, with D uncertain. V lost 0 bases, J lost 1 base, and 7 bases lay in between. CDR1 and CDR2 (germline): SQVTM, ANQGSEA. The CDR3 loop spans 13 amino acids. In nucleotides, the CDR3 is TGCAGCGTTGAAGATAGAGTATCCTACGAGCAGTACTTC. This codes for CSVEDRVSYEQYF.

The chain employs TRBV28 and TRBJ2-2, with unresolved D. Trimming removed 5 bases from V and 4 bases from J, with 11 bases in between. From germline, CDR1 is MDHEN and CDR2 SYDVKM. The CDR3 loop spans 14 amino acids. CDR3 in amino acids: CASSPDMGTGELFF. CDR3 sequence (DNA): TGTGCCAGCAGTCCAGATATGGGCACCGGGGAGCTGTTTTTT.

The chain combines TRBV5-6 with TRBJ2-5, with D uncertain. V lost 2 bases and J 5 bases, leaving 16 bases between the germline ends. Germline assignment: CDR1 SGHDT and CDR2 YYEEEE. The CDR3 runs 15 residues. The CDR3 coding sequence is TGTGCCAGCAGCTTATCGCGGAGTACGCAGGAGACCCAGTACTTC. This gives the protein CASSLSRSTQETQYF.

The chain carries TRBV5-1 and TRBJ2-7, with D possibly matching TRBD2 (5 bases). V was shortened by 4 bases and J by 6 bases, with 17 bases between the two germline ends. CDR3 length: 14 residues. Looked up from germline, CDR1 is SGHRS and CDR2 is YFSETQ. CDR3 DNA sequence: TGCGCCAGCAGCATGGAGCTCGCGGGCAGCGAGCAGTACTTC. It translates to CASSMELAGSEQYF.

This clonotype occurred a few times. The rearrangement joins TRBV28 to TRBJ2-1, with TRBD1 matching over 9 bases. Germline CDR1 and CDR2: MDHEN and SYDVKM. The V segment lost 4 bases and the J segment 6 bases; nucleotides outside the gene matches: 10. This CDR3 has 16 residues. The DNA for the CDR3 is TGTGCCAGCAGTTCGACGACCGGGACAGGGTTCAATGAGCAGTTCTTC. It codes for CASSSTTGTGFNEQFF.

This chain connects TRBV20-1 to TRBJ2-2; no reliable D call. V lost 2 bases and J lost 5, with 9 bases in between. There are 13 residues in the CDR3. The germline V gene has CDR1 DFQATT and CDR2 SNEGSKA (reference sequence). CDR3 in DNA: TGCAGTGCTAGACGACTTAGGACCGGGGAGCTGTTTTTT. Protein: CSARRLRTGELFF.

The CDR3 sequence is CASSTRTSGVHEQYF. For the CDR3, the DNA is TGTGCCAGCAGCACTCGGACTAGCGGGGTCCACGAGCAGTACTTC. The chain has TRBV3-1 and TRBJ2-7, with TRBD2 identical over 12 bases. The CDR3 spans 15 residues. After removal of 5 bases from V and 5 bases from J, the junction contained 7 bases not matched to a gene. Germline-derived CDR1 and CDR2 are LGHDT and YNNKEL (reference sequence).

This clonotype was detected only a few times. The gene calls are TRBV7-9 and TRBJ2-2; D ambiguous. Germline V lookup: CDR1 SEHNR, CDR2 FQNEAQ (reference sequence). V lost 10 bases to trimming and J lost 0 bases, with 12 bases between them. CDR3 length: 14 residues. The CDR3 DNA reads as TGTGCCACCGCCCGACCCGCGAACACCGGGGAGCTGTTTTTT. This sequence encodes CATARPANTGELFF.